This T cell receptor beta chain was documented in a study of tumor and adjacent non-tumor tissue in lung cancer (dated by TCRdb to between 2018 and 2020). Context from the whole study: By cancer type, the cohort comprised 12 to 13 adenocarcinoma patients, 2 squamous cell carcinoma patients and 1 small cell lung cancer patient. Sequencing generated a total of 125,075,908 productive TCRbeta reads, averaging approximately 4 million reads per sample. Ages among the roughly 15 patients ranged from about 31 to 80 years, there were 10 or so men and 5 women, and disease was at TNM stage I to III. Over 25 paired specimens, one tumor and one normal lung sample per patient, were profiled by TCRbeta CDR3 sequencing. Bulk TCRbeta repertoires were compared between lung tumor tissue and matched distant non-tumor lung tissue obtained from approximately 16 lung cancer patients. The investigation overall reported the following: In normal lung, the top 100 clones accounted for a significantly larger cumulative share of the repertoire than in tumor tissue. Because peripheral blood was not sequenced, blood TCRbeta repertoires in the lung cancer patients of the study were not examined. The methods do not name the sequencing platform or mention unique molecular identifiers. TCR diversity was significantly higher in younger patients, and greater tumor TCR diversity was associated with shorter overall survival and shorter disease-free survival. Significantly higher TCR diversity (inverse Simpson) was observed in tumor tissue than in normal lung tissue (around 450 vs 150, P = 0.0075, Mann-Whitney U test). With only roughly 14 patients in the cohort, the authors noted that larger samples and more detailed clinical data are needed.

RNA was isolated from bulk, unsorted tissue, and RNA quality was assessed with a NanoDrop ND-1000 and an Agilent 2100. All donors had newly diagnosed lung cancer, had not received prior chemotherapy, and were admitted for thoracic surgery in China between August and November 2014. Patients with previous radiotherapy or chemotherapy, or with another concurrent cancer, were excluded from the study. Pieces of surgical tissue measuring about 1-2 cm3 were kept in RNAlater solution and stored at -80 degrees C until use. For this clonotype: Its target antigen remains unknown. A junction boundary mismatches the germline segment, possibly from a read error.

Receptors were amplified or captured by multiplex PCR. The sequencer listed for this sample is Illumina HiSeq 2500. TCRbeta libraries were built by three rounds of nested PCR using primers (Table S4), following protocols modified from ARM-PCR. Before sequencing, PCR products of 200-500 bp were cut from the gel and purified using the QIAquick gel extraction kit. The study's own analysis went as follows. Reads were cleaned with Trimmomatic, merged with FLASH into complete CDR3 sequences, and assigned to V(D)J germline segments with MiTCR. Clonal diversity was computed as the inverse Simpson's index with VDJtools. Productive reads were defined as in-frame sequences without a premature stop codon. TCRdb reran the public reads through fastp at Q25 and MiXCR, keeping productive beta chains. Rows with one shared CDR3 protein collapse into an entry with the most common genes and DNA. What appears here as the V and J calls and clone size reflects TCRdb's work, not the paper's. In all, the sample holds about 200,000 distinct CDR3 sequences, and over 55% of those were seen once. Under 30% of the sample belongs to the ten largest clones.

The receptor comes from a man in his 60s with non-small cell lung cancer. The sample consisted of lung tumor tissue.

The CDR3 reads CTSSPTLAESGVPREQYF. The sequenced DNA is TGTACCAGCAGTCCGACCTTAGCTGAATCGGGGGTCCCTCGAGAGCAGTACTTC. The receptor chain draws on TRBV6-5 and TRBJ2-7; TRBD2 is perhaps the D gene, given 6 matching bases. From its cysteine to its phenylalanine, the CDR3 spans 18 amino acids. Only CDR3 DNA remains: 54 bases, in frame from the first base. CDR1 is given as MNHEY and CDR2 as SVGAGI, both from the germline V gene.